This T cell receptor (beta chain) came from a study of shared clonotypes between healthy human individuals. Germline CDR1 SEHNR, CDR2 FQNEAQ (reference sequence). This CDR3 has 13 residues. The ends were cut back, 7 bases at V and 7 bases at J, with 16 bases in the middle. This clone was detected once. The data were produced by immunoSEQ multiplex PCR, yet TCRdb's version contains in-frame clones alone and is incomplete. The sample contains fewer than 850,000 clones, about 78% of which appear only once. The sample taken for sequencing was memory CD4+ T cells sorted from blood. The subset denotes: CD45RA-negative fraction. The rearrangement uses TRBV7-9 and TRBJ1-2, with D tentatively TRBD1 (5 bases). The source is a woman in her twenties or thirties in good health. The DNA for the CDR3 is TGTGCCAGCATTGGGGGTGGGTGGAGTGGCTACACCTTC. This sequence encodes CASIGGGWSGYTF.